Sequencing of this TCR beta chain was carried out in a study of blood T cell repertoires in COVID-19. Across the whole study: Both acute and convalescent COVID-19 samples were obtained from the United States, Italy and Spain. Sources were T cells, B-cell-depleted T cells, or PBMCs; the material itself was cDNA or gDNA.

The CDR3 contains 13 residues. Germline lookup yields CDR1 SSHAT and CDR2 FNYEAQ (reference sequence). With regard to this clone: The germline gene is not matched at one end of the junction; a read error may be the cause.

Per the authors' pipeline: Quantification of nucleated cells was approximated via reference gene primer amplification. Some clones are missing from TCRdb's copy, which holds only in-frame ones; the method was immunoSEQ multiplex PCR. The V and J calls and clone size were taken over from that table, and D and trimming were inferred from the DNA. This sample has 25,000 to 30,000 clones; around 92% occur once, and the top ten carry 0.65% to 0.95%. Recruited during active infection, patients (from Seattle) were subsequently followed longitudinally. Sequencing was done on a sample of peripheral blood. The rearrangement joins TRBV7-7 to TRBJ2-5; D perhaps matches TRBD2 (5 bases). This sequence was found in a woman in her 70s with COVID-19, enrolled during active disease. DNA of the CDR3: TGTGCTAGCAGCCCCTCGGGGAGCCAGACCCAGTACTTC. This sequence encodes CASSPSGSQTQYF.